This T cell receptor (beta chain) was observed in a study of prognosis after radiotherapy for stage I lung cancer (dated by TCRdb to the early 2020s). Regarding the study in general: Between April 2018 and January 2019, roughly 20 patients with stage I NSCLC were enrolled in Nanjing, China. Every patient was regarded as medically inoperable, because of comorbidities in about a dozen cases and refusal of surgery in 7 cases. No patient received concurrent therapy alongside SBRT. Over 12 cases involved newly diagnosed primary stage I lung tumors, and roughly 5 involved oligometastatic NSCLC subsequent to surgical resection of the primary tumor. Peripheral blood TCR beta repertoires were profiled in stage I NSCLC patients before and after stereotactic body radiotherapy, and the repertoires were related to distant failure. The cohort included about a dozen men and a handful of women, with a median age of approximately 73 years and a range of about 50 to 84 years. After SBRT, distant metastases developed in four of the 19 patients at a median of 7 months, while the remaining 15 patients had no significant progression. The study sequenced approximately 38 blood samples from some 20 patients, one before and one after SBRT per patient. Squamous cell carcinoma histology was identified in several patients, and adenocarcinoma histology was identified in twelve patients. Using image-guided IMRT or VMAT, SBRT was delivered in 3 to 5 fractions at a biologically effective dose of at least 100 Gy.

As to this clonotype: Its antigen remains unidentified. No base-level quality is on record; no much larger clone is a single base apart.

Two rounds of multiplex PCR on genomic DNA were used to amplify the TCR beta CDR3 region. The first PCR round used primers specific to each TRBV and TRBJ gene, with sequences filed in Chinese patent CN105087789A. Universal primers were used in the second round of PCR. The Roche High Pure PCR Template Preparation Kit was used to extract genomic DNA from the frozen PBMCs. Libraries were sequenced paired-end with 151 bp reads on an Illumina HiSeq 3000. Processing in the source paper ran as follows. CutAdapt was used to discard raw reads that did not contain the multiplex PCR primer sequences. Using PEAR, the high-quality paired reads were merged into contigs. By aligning each contig to reference sequences, MiXCR assigned the TRB V, D and J gene segments to that contig. CDR3 sequences were clustered by base quality and sequence similarity to remove sequencing errors. Diversity was measured as Shannon entropy normalized by the natural log of productive TCR sequence number. To get clonality, Shannon entropy was divided by the natural log of the number of unique clonotypes, and that result was subtracted from one. Progression-free survival cut-offs for repertoire metrics were chosen using the Youden index of ROC curves, with analyses run in R 3.5.3. TCRdb reanalyzed the raw reads on its own, using fastp at Q25 for trimming and MiXCR for clone calling, and kept in-frame beta chains. When rows share a CDR3 protein, they turn into one entry using the most common DNA and genes. TCRdb assigned the V and J calls; the authors' analysis was not used. The sample contains about 47,000 distinct CDR3 sequences, over 30% of them found a single time. The top ten hold approximately 8.3% of the sample.

General study outcomes and caveats: Post-SBRT Shannon entropy and its change from baseline were lower in patients who developed distant metastases; baseline Shannon entropy was not associated with metastases. After SBRT, the number of unique TCR clones decreased (median about 10,000 before versus some 6,400 after; Wilcoxon paired P=0.011). No determination of tumor specificity was made for expanded TCR clones. No adjustment for multiple comparisons was applied to any of the reported P values. TRBV and TRBJ usage frequencies reportedly varied with metastasis status, involving two V genes at baseline and some ten V and two J genes after SBRT. The small cohort and short follow-up limited the study, so independent validation of the findings is needed.

All patients had node-negative disease on CT and PET/CT, and none had a history of other malignancies or prior chemotherapy or radiotherapy. Roughly 5.9 milliliters of peripheral venous blood were drawn into EDTA tubes at each of two time points. PBMCs were isolated by Ficoll-Paque Plus density-gradient centrifugation. Right after collection, samples were kept at -80 degrees C until analysis. V drops 7 bases and J drops 4 bases, leaving 8 bases in between. The CDR3 numbers 11 residues from cysteine through phenylalanine. The CDR3 DNA has 33 bases and is translated from base 1. The CDR1 and CDR2 encoded by the germline V gene are MDHEN and SYDVKM.

The sequenced sample was PBMCs, obtained before or after stereotactic body radiation therapy (not recorded which). This receptor was taken from a donor at least 50 years old with non-small cell lung cancer. This sequence uses TRBV28 and TRBJ2-7, with the D gene call left open. The nucleotide sequence is given as TGTGCCAGCACCACGATTTACGAGCAGTACTTC. Its coded protein is CASTTIYEQYF.